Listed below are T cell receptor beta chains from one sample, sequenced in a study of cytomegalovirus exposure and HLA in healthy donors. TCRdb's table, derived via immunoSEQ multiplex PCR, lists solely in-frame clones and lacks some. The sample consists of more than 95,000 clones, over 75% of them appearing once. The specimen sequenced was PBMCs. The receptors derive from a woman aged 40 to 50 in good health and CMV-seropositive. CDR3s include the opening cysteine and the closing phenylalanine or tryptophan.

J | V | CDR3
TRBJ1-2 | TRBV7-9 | CASTQTGGANGYTF
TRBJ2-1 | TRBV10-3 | CAISEGGVYEQFF
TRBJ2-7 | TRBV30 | CAWSDPRRVIYEQYF
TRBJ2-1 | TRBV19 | CASSIREGKDNEQFF
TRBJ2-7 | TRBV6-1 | CASSELGAGRSYEQYF
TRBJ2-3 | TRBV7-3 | CASSELSDTQYF
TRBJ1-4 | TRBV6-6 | CASSFQNSPKLFF
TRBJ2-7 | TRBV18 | CASSPLGQGAREQYF
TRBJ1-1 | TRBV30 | CAWSVHPGMNTEAFF
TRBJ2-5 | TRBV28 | CASSPTKGSRGETQYF
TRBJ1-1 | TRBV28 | CASSPPGGPAVNTEAFF
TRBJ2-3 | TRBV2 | CASSPPSGTGTDTQYF
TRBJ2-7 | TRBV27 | CASSVGSGREEQYF
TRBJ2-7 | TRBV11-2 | CASSPRLPSGLMYEQYF
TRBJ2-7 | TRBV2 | CASSGFRVYEQYF
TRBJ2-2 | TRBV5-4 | CASSFRGNTGELFF
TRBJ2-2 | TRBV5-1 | CAGSGGASGELFF
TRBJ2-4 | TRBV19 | CASSRGPGNIQYF
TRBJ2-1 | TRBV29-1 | CSVEWGLALPEQFF
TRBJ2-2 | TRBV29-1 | CSVAGDGELFF
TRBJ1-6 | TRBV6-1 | CASSGVGVVLHF
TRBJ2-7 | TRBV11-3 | CASSLLAGTSYEQYF
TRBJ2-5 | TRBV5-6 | CASSWGTGWYQETQYF
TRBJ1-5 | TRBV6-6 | CASSYTGDGQPQHF
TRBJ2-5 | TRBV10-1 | CASSGDRGVQETQYF
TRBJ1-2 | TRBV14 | CASSRSRGDGYTF
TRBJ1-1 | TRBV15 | CATSRAQGNTEAFF
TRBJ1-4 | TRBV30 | CAWSRGQGRSNEKLFF
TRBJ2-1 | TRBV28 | CASSFKDRGPLYNEQFF
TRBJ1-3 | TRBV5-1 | CASSLRRLQSSGNTIYF
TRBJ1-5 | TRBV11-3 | CASTHLPGQQLYSNQPQHF
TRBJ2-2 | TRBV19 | CASTRRANTGELFF
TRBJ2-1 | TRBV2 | CASSGGSSYNEQFF
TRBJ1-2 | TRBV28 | CASSSPRVDVSRRGYTF
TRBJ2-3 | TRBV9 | CASSVGTHLAGFADTQYF
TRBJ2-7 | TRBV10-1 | CASIEWTLLRDRGDF
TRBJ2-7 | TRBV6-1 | CASSDVLSAGVSGRAYEQYF
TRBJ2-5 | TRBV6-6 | CASTLTGETQYF
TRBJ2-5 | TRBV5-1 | CASTLAGQETQYF
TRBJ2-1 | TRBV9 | CASSVEGGSSYNEQFF
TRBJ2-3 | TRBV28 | CASSFPGVSDTQYF
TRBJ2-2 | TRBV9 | CASSVSGMGTGELFF
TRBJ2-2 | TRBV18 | CASSPRETGELFF
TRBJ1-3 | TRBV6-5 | CASSLRDRAGNTIYF
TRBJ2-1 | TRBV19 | CASSIGGPYNEQFF
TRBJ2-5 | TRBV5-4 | CASSSGTTGETQYF
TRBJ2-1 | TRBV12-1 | CASSHITPSGRDEQFF
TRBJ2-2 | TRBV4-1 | CASSQRRDRGELFF
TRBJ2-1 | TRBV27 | CASSLLVAGGNEQFF
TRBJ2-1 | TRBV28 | CASSSRRKYNEQFF
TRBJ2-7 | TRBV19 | CASSPLAGGTYEQYF
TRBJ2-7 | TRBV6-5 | CASRASGYEQYF
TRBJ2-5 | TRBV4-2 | CASSPPRVGGGRQETQYF